A single T cell receptor beta chain is shown here with its context. As yet, its antigen is unknown. The treatment denotes: oral pan-JAK inhibitor, 5-10 mg twice daily. This sample is part of a study of CD8+ T cells in alopecia areata. Study results and caveats: Against the mouse data, patients shared TCRs less clearly, possibly for HLA reasons.

The J segment lost 3 bases and the V segment lost 7 bases, leaving 10 bases of the junction unmatched. Germline V gives CDR1 SQVTM, CDR2 ANQGSEA. The CDR3 is 15 amino acids. It was cDNA, reverse transcribed from extracted RNA, that served as the sequencing template. Profiled with immunoSEQ multiplex PCR; TCRdb holds only in-frame clones, not every one. The sample has 90,000 or so clones, 40% to 50% seen once. The TCR originated in a human donor with alopecia areata. This sample comprised CD8+ T cells sorted from blood, obtained at week 24, from a patient treated with tofacitinib. This chain links TRBV29-1 with TRBJ2-1; 9 bases fit TRBD2. The CDR3 coding sequence is TGCAGCGCCCTGACCGGGACTAGCAACTACAATGAGCAGTTCTTC. Its protein is CSALTGTSNYNEQFF.